This TCR beta chain was sequenced for a study of beta chain features in type 1 diabetes. A few counts support this clone. The antigen remains unidentified. Isolated RNA was reverse transcribed in full, so expressed TCRB transcripts were sequenced. The repertoire was sequenced with immunoSEQ multiplex PCR; TCRdb's copy has only in-frame clones and lacks some. Among 640,000 or so clones, 13% were seen once, and the ten largest hold 0.022%. The study's findings and limits: The study found moderately but significantly shorter TCRB CDR3s in all four CD4+ subsets of Type 1 diabetes patients. Possible PCR preference for shorter templates applied equally to patients and controls.

A single heparinised draw of 95 to 150 mL on average was taken per donor. The authors sorted CD4+ naive, central memory, regulatory and stem cell-like memory cells via CD45RO/CCR7/CD25/CD127/CD95/CD27. The CDR3 has 13 amino acids. Between the trimmed V and J ends, which lost 7 bases and 0 bases, there was a span of 9 bases. Germline V CDR1 and CDR2: SNHLY, FYNNEI. Sequencing input: naive CD4+ T cells from blood. This chain uses TRBV2 with TRBJ1-1; D ambiguous. This TCR derives from a man between 18 and 29 years old with type 1 diabetes. In DNA form, the CDR3 reads TGTGCCAGCATTTTGACAATGAACACTGAAGCTTTCTTT. Encoded protein: CASILTMNTEAFF.